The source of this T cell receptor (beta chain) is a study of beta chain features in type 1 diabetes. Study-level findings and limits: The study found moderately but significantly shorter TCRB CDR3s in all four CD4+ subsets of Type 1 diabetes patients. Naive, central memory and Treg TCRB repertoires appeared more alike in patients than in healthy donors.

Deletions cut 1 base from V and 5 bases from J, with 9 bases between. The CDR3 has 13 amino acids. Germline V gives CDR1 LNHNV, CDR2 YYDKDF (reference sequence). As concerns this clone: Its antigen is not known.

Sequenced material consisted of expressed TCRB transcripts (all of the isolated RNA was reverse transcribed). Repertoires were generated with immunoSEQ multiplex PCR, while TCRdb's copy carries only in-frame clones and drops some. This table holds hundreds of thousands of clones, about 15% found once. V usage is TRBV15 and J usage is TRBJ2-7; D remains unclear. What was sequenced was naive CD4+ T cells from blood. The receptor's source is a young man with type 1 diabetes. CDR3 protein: CATSRAWSDEQYF. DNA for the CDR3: TGTGCCACCAGCAGAGCATGGAGCGACGAGCAGTACTTC.